This TCR beta chain comes out of a study of OX40 agonist ivuxolimab in advanced cancers. The CDR3 is made up of 16 amino acids. V lost 1 base and J 2 bases, leaving 9 bases between the germline ends. The germline CDR1 and CDR2 sequences are LNHDA and SQIVND (reference sequence). This table comes from immunoSEQ multiplex PCR, and its TCRdb copy is limited to in-frame clones, with some not included. Here the sample spans 70,000 to 100,000 clones, 80% to 90% being singletons. The material was CD4+ or CD8+ T cells sorted from blood, obtained in a trial of the OX40 agonist ivuxolimab. This sequence originates from an adult with an advanced solid tumor such as melanoma, head and neck, liver or kidney cancer. The chain employs TRBV19 and TRBJ2-6, with D possibly TRBD2 on 5 matching bases. Here the CDR3 DNA reads TGTGCCAGTAGTATAGTGGTCGGGGCTGGGGCCAACGTCCTGACTTTC. It translates to CASSIVVGAGANVLTF.